A single sample is the source of the 31 T cell receptor beta chains below, sequenced in a study of shared clonotypes between healthy human individuals (dated by TCRdb to 2018 to 2020). CD8 naive samples were CD45RO-negative cells positively selected for CCR7, giving a CD45RA+CCR7+ population that excluded TemRA cells. The library was produced with the immunoSEQ multiplex PCR assay. Sourced from immuneACCESS, this table was stored by TCRdb with only in-frame sequences that have V and J called. A share of the clones is absent; for the studies checked, an unresolved V gene accounts for under half, and the remainder has no known explanation. In all, the sample holds about 2 million clones, and about 95% of those were seen once. Clones ranked in the top ten supply about 1.1% of the sample. The sample taken for sequencing was naive CD8+ T cells sorted from blood. This sample's cell subset or site label indicates: CD45RA+CCR7+. All receptors come from a man younger than 35 in good health.

V gene TRBV5-1 combines with J gene TRBJ2-1; TRBD1 might be the D (6 bases). The V gene's germline CDR1 is SGHRS and CDR2 YFSETQ. CDR3 size: 15 residues. V lost 4 bases and J lost 0, with 11 bases in between. The CDR3 here is CASSVDSSSYNEQFF. For the CDR3, the DNA is TGCGCCAGCAGCGTGGACAGCAGCTCCTACAATGAGCAGTTCTTC.

The chain is built from TRBV7-9 and TRBJ2-7; D may be TRBD2 (6 bases). In germline, CDR1 is SEHNR, CDR2 FQNEAQ (reference sequence). Between the trimmed V and J ends, which lost 5 bases and 6 bases, there was a span of 17 bases. The CDR3 is made up of 14 amino acids. CDR3 loop: CASSQLDSGSEQYF. The CDR3 DNA follows: TGTGCCAGCAGCCAGTTAGATAGCGGCTCCGAGCAGTACTTC.

CDR3 protein: CASSSPPDTQYF. The CDR3 DNA sequence: TGTGCCAGCAGCTCACCGCCGGATACGCAGTATTTT. This chain joins TRBV13 and TRBJ2-3; D not certain. The CDR3 is 12 amino acids. V was clipped by 4 bases and J by 6 bases, with 8 bases between them. Per germline, CDR1 PRHDT and CDR2 FYEKMQ (reference sequence).

J is TRBJ2-3 and V is TRBV13, with D uncertain. The CDR3 runs to 14 residues. The ends were cut back, 1 base at V and 2 bases at J, with 7 bases in the middle. Germline CDR1 is PRHDT and CDR2 is FYEKMQ (reference sequence). This CDR3 is CASSLVGNTDTQYF. CDR3 in DNA: TGTGCCAGCAGCTTAGTGGGCAACACAGATACGCAGTATTTT.

This chain uses TRBV7-2 with TRBJ2-7; 7 bases align to TRBD1. Unmatched junction bases numbered 21, after V lost 6 bases and J lost 4 bases. This CDR3 has 18 amino acids. Germline loops: CDR1 SGHTA, CDR2 FQGNSA. In DNA, the CDR3 is TGTGCCAGCAGTTTTAACCGTCAACAGGGGTGGGGCCCTTACGAGCAGTACTTC. It translates to CASSFNRQQGWGPYEQYF.

This rearrangement joins TRBV29-1 to TRBJ2-1; TRBD2 matches at 13 bases. This CDR3 has 14 residues. Per the germline V gene, CDR1 is SQVTM and CDR2 is ANQGSEA. V lost 5 bases and J lost 8; bases outside the gene matches: 6. The CDR3 reads CSVTGTSGAYEQFF. Written as DNA, the CDR3 is TGCAGCGTTACCGGGACTAGCGGGGCATATGAGCAGTTCTTC.

This rearrangement joins TRBV2 to TRBJ1-2, with a possible D match to TRBD1 (5 bases). V dropped 5 bases and J dropped 2 bases, with 12 bases sitting between them. This CDR3 region has 14 residues. CDR1 and CDR2 from the germline V gene are SNHLY and FYNNEI. The CDR3 DNA reads as TGTGCCAGCAGTCTCGGGACCGCGAACTATGGCTACACCTTC. Translated, it gives CASSLGTANYGYTF.

This clone appeared once. CDR3 loop: CASAGTSGRARETQYF. For the CDR3, the DNA is TGTGCTAGTGCCGGGACTAGCGGGAGGGCCAGGGAGACCCAGTACTTC. The chain has TRBV12-5 and TRBJ2-5; 16 bases are a match to TRBD2. J gave up 5 bases and V 7 bases, and 7 bases lay outside the gene matches. CDR1 LGHNT and CDR2 FRNRAP come from the germline V gene. The CDR3 is 16 residues long.

The gene calls are TRBV6-5 and TRBJ2-7; 8 bases map to TRBD1. The V gene end was trimmed by 6 bases and the J gene end by 3 bases; junction bases not matched to a gene: 10. The CDR3 has 15 amino acids. CDR1 is MNHEY and CDR2 is SVGAGI in the germline V gene. The CDR3 loop is CASRLTGEVGYEQYF. The CDR3 DNA reads as TGTGCCAGCAGATTGACAGGGGAGGTTGGCTACGAGCAGTACTTC.

The chain couples TRBV29-1 to TRBJ2-1, with 10 positions matching TRBD2. The V segment lost 8 bases and the J segment 7 bases; nucleotides outside the gene matches: 8. Per the germline V gene, CDR1 is SQVTM and CDR2 is ANQGSEA. The CDR3 is 13 amino acids. DNA for the CDR3: TGCAGCTCGGAGCGGGGGGGCCGGAATGAGCAGTTCTTC. Amino acids: CSSERGGRNEQFF.

The chain employs TRBV5-5 and TRBJ2-6; the D is unclear. Germline V gives CDR1 SGHKS, CDR2 YYEKEE (reference sequence). V lost 4 bases and J 0 bases, leaving 8 bases between the germline ends. The CDR3 is made up of 15 amino acids. CDR3 sequence: CASSPPNSGANVLTF. The DNA for the CDR3 is TGTGCCAGCAGCCCCCCTAACTCTGGGGCCAACGTCCTGACTTTC.

The count of this clone is one. The V and J genes are TRBV6-1 and TRBJ2-7; D is ambiguous. CDR1 MNHNS and CDR2 SASEGT come from the germline V gene. V was cut by 1 base and J by 2 bases, with 9 bases left in between. The CDR3 covers 14 residues. CDR3 sequence reads: CASSEVTVAYEQYF. The DNA of the CDR3 is TGTGCCAGCAGTGAAGTTACGGTCGCCTACGAGCAGTACTTC.

This chain links TRBV4-1 with TRBJ1-4, with 8 bases that match TRBD1. CDR1 and CDR2 (germline): MGHRA, YSYEKL. The CDR3 contains 15 residues. The V segment lost 0 bases and the J segment 6 bases; nucleotides outside the gene matches: 3. The CDR3 region is CASSQEETGDEKLFF. In DNA form, the CDR3 reads TGCGCCAGCAGCCAAGAGGAGACAGGGGATGAAAAACTGTTTTTT.

The J gene is TRBJ2-1, the V gene TRBV7-8; 13 positions agree with TRBD2. CDR1 is SGHVS and CDR2 is FQNEAQ in the germline V gene. This CDR3 has 20 residues. After removal of 5 bases from V and 0 bases from J, the junction contained 13 bases not matched to a gene. The DNA of the CDR3 is TGTGCCAGCAGCCCAATACTAGCGGGAGGGGGTATGAGCTCCTACAATGAGCAGTTCTTC. Protein sequence: CASSPILAGGGMSSYNEQFF. The full variable domain, its missing parts supplied by reference TRBV7-8 and TRBJ2-1, is GAGVSQSPRYKVAKRGQDVALRCDPISGHVSLFWYQQALGQGPEFLTYFQNEAQLDKSGLPSDRFFAERPEGSVSTLKIQRTQQEDSAVYLCASSPILAGGGMSSYNEQFFGPGTRLTVL.

For this clone: In the same sample, other DNA sequences code for this CDR3. The J gene is TRBJ2-3, the V gene TRBV30; D is undetermined. This CDR3 has 13 amino acids. Germline CDR1 reads GTSNPN; CDR2 reads SVGIG (reference sequence). V lost 0 bases and J lost 0, with 4 bases in between. CDR3 sequence: CAWSVVSTDTQYF. CDR3 in DNA: TGTGCCTGGAGTGTAGTGAGCACAGATACGCAGTATTTT.

V usage is TRBV5-6 and J usage is TRBJ2-7, with D perhaps matching TRBD1 (5 bases). The CDR3 sequence is 13 residues long. Germline-derived CDR1 and CDR2 are SGHDT and YYEEEE. Trimming left V 2 bases short and J 6 bases short, with 12 bases between. The chain's CDR3 is CASSFDSPGEQYF. The CDR3 nucleotides read TGTGCCAGCAGCTTTGACAGCCCCGGCGAGCAGTACTTC.

J is TRBJ2-5 and V is TRBV5-6; 7 bases are a match to TRBD1. V dropped 4 bases and J dropped 2; count of bases not matched to a gene: 14. This CDR3 has 17 amino acids. Germline-derived CDR1 and CDR2 are SGHDT and YYEEEE. CDR3 in DNA: TGTGCCAGCAGCGGACATATTCCGGGGACAGAACAAGAGACCCAGTACTTC. This codes for CASSGHIPGTEQETQYF.

With regard to this clone: Other DNA sequences in this specimen translate into the identical CDR3. V and J are TRBV19 and TRBJ2-5; 9 bases are a match to TRBD1. Trimming removed 6 bases from V and 3 bases from J; junction bases left unmatched: 2. This CDR3 contains 13 residues. Germline loops: CDR1 LNHDA, CDR2 SQIVND (reference sequence). CDR3 loop: CASSWDREETQYF. The CDR3 DNA follows: TGTGCCAGTAGCTGGGACAGGGAAGAGACCCAGTACTTC. Filled out from reference TRBV19 and TRBJ2-5, the complete variable domain reads DGGITQSPKYLFRKEGQNVTLSCEQNLNHDAMYWYRQDPGQGLRLIYYSQIVNDFQKGDIAEGYSVSREKKESFPLTVTSAQKNPTAFYLCASSWDREETQYFGPGTRLLVL.

The V gene is TRBV5-3, the J gene TRBJ2-2, with 7 bases that match TRBD1. TRBV5-3 is given ORF status, its function remaining uncertain. The V gene end was trimmed by 1 base and the J gene end by 3 bases; junction bases not matched to a gene: 12. This CDR3 has 18 residues. Here the CDR3 DNA reads TGTGCCAGAAGCTTGCTTAGAGGGGGCGTTAAGGACACCGGGGAGCTGTTTTTT. It encodes CARSLLRGGVKDTGELFF.

The gene calls are TRBV5-4 and TRBJ2-3; 13 nucleotides line up with TRBD2. The CDR3 runs to 15 residues. Trimming at V came to 7 bases and at J to 0 bases, leaving 2 bases not matched to a gene. Looked up from germline, CDR1 is SGHNT and CDR2 is YYREEE (reference sequence). CDR3 in amino acids: CASRTSGGSTDTQYF. The CDR3 nucleotides read TGTGCCAGCCGGACTAGCGGGGGTAGCACAGATACGCAGTATTTT.

The rearrangement links TRBV2 to TRBJ2-1; D may be TRBD1 or TRBD2 (5 bases each). The V end lost 6 bases, the J end lost 6 bases, and 9 bases lay between the germline ends. Germline V gene lookup returns CDR1 SNHLY and CDR2 FYNNEI. CDR3 length: 12 residues. The chain's CDR3 is CASRAGSNEQFF. The DNA of the CDR3 is TGTGCCAGCAGAGCAGGGAGCAATGAGCAGTTCTTC.

The gene calls are TRBV2 and TRBJ2-3; the D is unclear. CDR1 SNHLY and CDR2 FYNNEI come from the germline V gene. The CDR3 runs to 15 residues. Trimming removed 3 bases from V and 3 bases from J, with 13 bases in between. CDR3 sequence (DNA): TGTGCCAGCAGTGAGGAGACTGCAGGTACAGATACGCAGTATTTT. Translating it yields CASSEETAGTDTQYF. The complete variable domain, with remaining parts taken from reference TRBV2 and TRBJ2-3, reads EPEVTQTPSHQVTQMGQEVILRCVPISNHLYFYWYRQILGQKVEFLVSFYNNEISEKSEIFDDQFSVERPDGSNFTLKIRSTKLEDSAMYFCASSEETAGTDTQYFGPGTRLTVL.

CDR3 residues: CASSLRGVINQPQHF. CDR3 bases: TGTGCCAGCAGTTTGAGGGGGGTTATCAATCAGCCCCAGCATTTT. This chain connects TRBV28 to TRBJ1-5; tentative D call: TRBD1 (6 bases). V shed 3 bases and J shed 3 bases, with 12 bases lying between them. The CDR3 is made up of 15 amino acids. The V gene's germline CDR1 is MDHEN and CDR2 SYDVKM.

V gene TRBV4-3 combines with J gene TRBJ2-7, with 9 bases aligning to TRBD1. The CDR3 contains 16 residues. Germline lookup yields CDR1 LGHNA and CDR2 YSLEER. Trimming took 0 bases from V and 0 from J; bases not matched to a gene: 3. In DNA form, the CDR3 reads TGCGCCAGCAGCCAAGAAGGGACAGGGCCCTCCTACGAGCAGTACTTC. Protein product: CASSQEGTGPSYEQYF.

This clone has a single count. This chain links TRBV11-2 with TRBJ1-4; D unresolved. The CDR3 loop spans 14 amino acids. Trimming removed 4 bases at V and 0 bases at J, with 6 bases between. From germline, CDR1 is SGHAT and CDR2 FQNNGV. The CDR3 sequence is CASSSEATNEKLFF. The CDR3 DNA reads as TGTGCCAGCAGCTCCGAAGCAACTAATGAAAAACTGTTTTTT.

The chain carries TRBV19 and TRBJ1-4; D gene uncertain. Trimming pared 1 base from V and 0 bases from J, leaving 12 bases between. This CDR3 spans 17 amino acids. Germline V gives CDR1 LNHDA, CDR2 SQIVND (reference sequence). The CDR3 bases are TGTGCCAGTAGTATAGCGGACCCGTTTTCAACTAATGAAAAACTGTTTTTT. This translates into CASSIADPFSTNEKLFF.

The genes are TRBV7-8 and TRBJ2-1; D not resolved. V lost 2 bases, J lost 8 bases, and 4 bases lay in between. From germline, CDR1 is SGHVS and CDR2 FQNEAQ. The CDR3 length is 11 residues. In DNA form, the CDR3 reads TGTGCCAGCAGCTTAATCTATGAGCAGTTCTTC. Encoded protein: CASSLIYEQFF. Full variable domain (missing parts from reference TRBV7-8 and TRBJ2-1): GAGVSQSPRYKVAKRGQDVALRCDPISGHVSLFWYQQALGQGPEFLTYFQNEAQLDKSGLPSDRFFAERPEGSVSTLKIQRTQQEDSAVYLCASSLIYEQFFGPGTRLTVL.

In this sample, this clone turned up once. The chain employs TRBV10-2 and TRBJ1-6; 7 nucleotides line up with TRBD1. Germline CDR1 reads WSHSY; CDR2 reads SAAADI. CDR3 length: 15 residues. J lost 6 bases, V lost 0 bases, and 2 bases had no gene match. CDR3 DNA sequence: TGCGCCAGCAGTGAGTCCTACAGGGGTAATTCACCCCTCCACTTT. Translating gives CASSESYRGNSPLHF.

The chain links TRBV10-1 to TRBJ2-7; D may be TRBD2 (6 bases). The CDR3 is 13 amino acids. Deletions cut 4 bases from V and 4 bases from J, with 11 bases between. In germline, CDR1 is WNHNN, CDR2 SYGVQD (reference sequence). Here the CDR3 reads CASSGGLIYEQYF. For the CDR3, the DNA is TGCGCCAGCAGTGGGGGACTTATATACGAGCAGTACTTC.

The chain links TRBV28 to TRBJ1-6; TRBD1 aligns across 9 bases. Germline CDR1 MDHEN, CDR2 SYDVKM. This CDR3 is built from 19 residues. With V trimmed by 5 bases and J by 9 bases, 20 bases remained unmatched. This CDR3 is CASSPHRDRERWAFSPLHF. The CDR3 DNA sequence: TGTGCCAGCAGTCCGCACCGGGACAGGGAGCGATGGGCTTTTTCACCCCTCCACTTT.

This clone has just one count. The V call is TRBV11-2, the J call TRBJ1-6; a weak D match, TRBD1 (5 bases). The V gene lost 1 base and the J gene lost 2 bases, with 9 bases spanning the gap. CDR3 length: 16 amino acids. Germline V gene data show CDR1 as SGHAT and CDR2 as FQNNGV. The CDR3 DNA follows: TGTGCCAGCAGCTTAGGACCCAGGGCCTATAATTCACCCCTCCACTTT. It specifies CASSLGPRAYNSPLHF.